Each of the 13 T cell receptor beta chains below was sequenced from the same sample in a study of molecular identifiers for immune sequencing clone quantification. TCRdb analysed the PCR reads with MiXCR anew, one entry per CDR3 protein. This table has about 70,000 distinct CDR3 sequences, about a sixth appearing once. The sequenced sample was naive CD8+ T cells from blood, with Jurkat cell RNA spiked in. Subset here: FACS-sorted CD8+CD4-CCR7+CD45RA+ naive T cells. Receptor source: a human donor in good health. Some libraries in this study had Jurkat cell RNA spiked in.

This clonotype showed up many times. The gene calls are TRBV3-1 and TRBJ2-7; D not certain. Germline CDR1 reads LGHDT; CDR2 reads YNNKEL (reference sequence). The ends were cut back, 0 bases at V and 6 bases at J, with 12 bases in the middle. CDR3 size: 14 residues. CDR3 protein: CASSQEWAVREQYF. The CDR3 region has the DNA TGTGCCAGCAGCCAAGAATGGGCGGTCCGCGAGCAGTACTTC.

Ten or more counts support this clonotype. The chain uses TRBV20-1 and TRBJ2-5; 11 bases fit TRBD2. Germline CDR1 reads DFQATT; CDR2 reads SNEGSKA (reference sequence). V gave up 4 bases and J gave up 1 base; unmatched junction bases: 20. This CDR3 spans 20 amino acids. The CDR3 region is CSAKVAPGLAANLPQETQYF. The DNA of the CDR3 is TGCAGTGCTAAGGTGGCTCCGGGACTAGCGGCAAATCTGCCCCAAGAGACCCAGTACTTC.

Worth noting for this clonotype: This may arise from a read error, as a much more abundant clone is one base away. The rearrangement uses TRBV7-9 and TRBJ2-4; D is ambiguous. V was pared by 1 base and J by 2 bases, with 21 bases between. The germline V gene has CDR1 SEHNR and CDR2 FQNEAQ (reference sequence). The length of the CDR3 is 19 residues. The CDR3 is CASSLGNSRSLHPKNIQYF. CDR3 DNA sequence: TGTGCCAGCAGCTTAGGGAATAGCAGGAGCTTACATCCCAAAAACATTCAGTACTTC.

This clonotype has ten or more counts. The chain has TRBV19 and TRBJ2-7; D unclear. V gave up 0 bases and J gave up 3 bases, with 6 bases separating them. Germline CDR1 and CDR2: LNHDA and SQIVND (reference sequence). The CDR3 is 13 amino acids. The CDR3 DNA reads as TGTGCCAGTAGTATAGACCCGGTCTACGAGCAGTACTTC. It is translated as CASSIDPVYEQYF.

V is TRBV7-6 and J is TRBJ2-7; D might be TRBD2 (6 bases). Trimming stripped 6 bases from V and 2 bases from J, with 11 bases between. The CDR3 extends over 13 amino acids. CDR1 is SGHVS, CDR2 FNYEAQ, per germline. The CDR3 here is CASSQGGAYEQYF. CDR3 in DNA: TGTGCCAGCAGTCAGGGCGGGGCCTACGAGCAGTACTTC.

This clonotype showed up many times. The chain combines TRBV6-1 with TRBJ2-1; the D is unclear. The V and J ends lost 3 bases and 6 bases respectively, with 12 bases between them. The CDR3 has 14 amino acids. Germline V gene data show CDR1 as MNHNS and CDR2 as SASEGT. The CDR3 protein is CASSDWAFTNEQFF. The CDR3 nucleotides read TGTGCCAGCAGTGACTGGGCCTTCACCAATGAGCAGTTCTTC.

This clonotype came up many times. This chain joins TRBV7-6 and TRBJ1-4; 7 bases line up with TRBD1. V lost 4 bases, J lost 3 bases, and 5 bases stayed unmatched. The germline CDR1 and CDR2 sequences are SGHVS and FNYEAQ. The CDR3 spans 15 residues. The CDR3, as DNA: TGTGCCAGCAGCTCGAGACAGGGCCCTAATGAAAAACTGTTTTTT. Translating gives CASSSRQGPNEKLFF.

As to this clonotype: This may be a read error, as it is one base from a much larger clone. The DNA of the CDR3 is TGTGCCAGCAGTCGGGGGACGACCTACAATGAGCAGTTCTTC. Protein: CASSRGTTYNEQFF. V gene TRBV7-9 combines with J gene TRBJ2-1; D possibly corresponds to TRBD2 (6 bases). V lost 6 bases and J lost 2, with 11 bases in between. The CDR3 has 14 amino acids. CDR1 and CDR2 from the germline V gene are SEHNR and FQNEAQ (reference sequence).

The genes are TRBV19 and TRBJ1-1; D remains ambiguous. The V gene lost 3 bases and the J gene lost 3 bases, with 8 bases spanning the gap. The germline V gene encodes CDR1 LNHDA and CDR2 SQIVND (reference sequence). The CDR3 has 13 amino acids. The DNA of the CDR3 is TGTGCCAGTAGTATTTGGAGGGACACTGAAGCTTTCTTT. This codes for CASSIWRDTEAFF.

This clonotype came up many times. The chain combines TRBV4-3 with TRBJ1-4, with D hard to call. Germline V gives CDR1 LGHNA, CDR2 YSLEER. Trimming took off 1 base at V and 5 bases at J, with 20 bases between the two ends. The CDR3 has 18 residues. CDR3 amino acids: CASSQGSGTRISNEKLFF. Written as DNA, the CDR3 is TGCGCCAGCAGCCAAGGATCAGGCACAAGGATATCGAATGAAAAACTGTTTTTT.

This clonotype was recorded many times. The rearrangement links TRBV30 to TRBJ2-1, with D tentatively TRBD2 (6 bases). Germline CDR1 GTSNPN, CDR2 SVGIG (reference sequence). CDR3 length equals 14 residues. V shed 8 bases and J shed 0 bases, with 14 bases lying between them. The DNA of the CDR3 is TGTGCCCGCTCCTTAGCGGACTCCTACAATGAGCAGTTCTTC. This encodes CARSLADSYNEQFF.

On this clonotype itself: The junction departs from the called germline gene at one end, perhaps through a read error. This sequence joins TRBV6-2 or TRBV6-3 and TRBJ1-1, with D tentatively TRBD1 (5 bases). Germline CDR1 MNHEY, CDR2 SVGEGT. The CDR3 has 13 amino acids. CDR3 coding DNA: TGTGTCAGCAGTTTGACAGCGACCCGTGAGGCTTTCTTT. This translates into CVSSLTATREAFF.

J is TRBJ1-1 and V is TRBV7-8; the D gene is possibly TRBD1 (5 bases). Germline V gene data show CDR1 as SGHVS and CDR2 as FQNEAQ. V dropped 4 bases and J dropped 2 bases, with 17 bases sitting between them. This CDR3 is 16 amino acids long. CDR3 loop: CASSSLGGSINTEAFF. DNA of the CDR3: TGTGCCAGCAGCTCCCTGGGGGGGTCCATCAACACTGAAGCTTTCTTT. Drawing the rest from reference TRBV7-8 and TRBJ1-1, the complete variable domain is GAGVSQSPRYKVAKRGQDVALRCDPISGHVSLFWYQQALGQGPEFLTYFQNEAQLDKSGLPSDRFFAERPEGSVSTLKIQRTQQEDSAVYLCASSSLGGSINTEAFFGQGTRLTVV.